These 32 T cell receptor beta chains were sequenced from one sample in a study of neurological immune-mediated disorders. TCRdb used MiXCR to reprocess the 5' RACE reads, holding one entry per CDR3 protein. This sample has about 66,000 distinct CDR3 sequences, with around 4.8% found just once. Sequencing was done on a sample of PBMCs. The receptors stem from a woman between 65 and 79 years old with multiple sclerosis.

This clonotype was counted a few times. This chain links TRBV20-1 with TRBJ2-5; TRBD2 agrees at 12 bases. V lost 7 bases to trimming and J lost 1 base; unmatched junction nucleotides: 10. Per germline, CDR1 DFQATT and CDR2 SNEGSKA (reference sequence). The CDR3 consists of 16 residues. CDR3 sequence reads: CSVRGETSGSQETQYF. In DNA form, the CDR3 reads TGCAGTGTTCGAGGAGAGACTAGCGGGAGCCAAGAGACCCAGTACTTC.

This clonotype was found many times. The V gene is TRBV5-1, the J gene TRBJ1-6, with D unresolved. The V gene lost 5 bases and the J gene lost 6 bases, with 12 bases spanning the gap. Germline V gene sequence: CDR1 SGHRS, CDR2 YFSETQ. This CDR3 is built from 14 residues. The CDR3 DNA follows: TGCGCCAGCAGACGTCCGGATACTAATTCACCCCTCCACTTT. Protein: CASRRPDTNSPLHF.

The chain couples TRBV3-1 to TRBJ2-3, with 9 nucleotides matching TRBD2. The CDR3 length is 16 residues. The J segment lost 6 bases and the V segment lost 1 base, leaving 8 bases of the junction unmatched. Germline lookup yields CDR1 LGHDT and CDR2 YNNKEL (reference sequence). CDR3 sequence (DNA): TGTGCCAGCAGCCAAGGGGCTAGCGGGACATCCGATACGCAGTATTTT. Protein product: CASSQGASGTSDTQYF.

This clonotype came up many times. V is TRBV6-2 or TRBV6-3 and J is TRBJ2-3; 9 bases match TRBD1. J was trimmed by 3 bases and V by 6 bases; bases with no gene match: 7. Germline V gene sequence: CDR1 MNHEY, CDR2 SVGEGT. This CDR3 has 15 amino acids. The CDR3 protein is CASRADRGRTDTQYF. The CDR3, as DNA: TGTGCCAGCAGGGCGGACAGGGGACGTACAGATACGCAGTATTTT.

This clonotype showed up many times. The chain joins TRBV5-1 to TRBJ2-1, with D possibly TRBD2 on 6 matching bases. The CDR3 loop spans 15 amino acids. Germline assignment: CDR1 SGHRS and CDR2 YFSETQ. V lost 2 bases to trimming and J lost 7 bases, with 16 bases between them. DNA for the CDR3: TGCGCCAGCAGCTTAGACCTAGGTGGGGGGAATGAGCAGTTCTTC. It encodes CASSLDLGGGNEQFF.

This clonotype has at least ten counts. The chain employs TRBV4-3 and TRBJ1-6; D gene ambiguous. Germline lookup yields CDR1 LGHNA and CDR2 YSLEER. The V and J ends lost 7 bases and 0 bases respectively, with 10 bases between them. This CDR3 comprises 15 residues. The chain's CDR3 is CASKDTYSYNSPLHF. The DNA for the CDR3 is TGCGCCAGCAAAGACACCTACTCCTATAATTCACCCCTCCACTTT.

This clonotype was picked up many times. This chain uses TRBV28 with TRBJ2-5; possibly TRBD2 for D (5 bases). V dropped 5 bases and J dropped 5 bases, with 18 bases sitting between them. The CDR3 sequence is 15 residues long. Per the germline V gene, CDR1 is MDHEN and CDR2 is SYDVKM. The CDR3 loop is CASSAPRGVVETQYF. CDR3 DNA: TGTGCCAGCAGTGCCCCCCGGGGAGTGGTGGAGACCCAGTACTTC.

In its sample, this clonotype was seen many times. The chain uses TRBV7-2 and TRBJ2-7; D call uncertain. The CDR3 has 14 residues. CDR1 is SGHTA, CDR2 FQGNSA, per germline. Trimming shortened V by 6 bases and J by 7 bases, and 19 bases separated the two germline ends. This chain's CDR3 is CASSSARSVREQYF. The CDR3 nucleotides are TGTGCCAGCAGTTCCGCTCGGTCGGTAAGGGAGCAGTACTTC. Drawing the rest from reference TRBV7-2 and TRBJ2-7, the complete variable domain is GAGVSQSPSNKVTEKGKDVELRCDPISGHTALYWYRQSLGQGLEFLIYFQGNSAPDKSGLPSDRFSAERTGGSVSTLTIQRTQQEDSAVYLCASSSARSVREQYFGPGTRLTVT.

This clonotype came up many times. The chain has TRBV6-5 and TRBJ2-5, with a weak D call TRBD1 (7 bases). Germline-derived CDR1 and CDR2 are MNHEY and SVGAGI. This CDR3 comprises 16 residues. V was clipped by 6 bases and J by 0 bases, with 17 bases between them. CDR3 loop: CASSSGGERDQETQYF. The CDR3 DNA reads as TGTGCCAGCAGCTCAGGGGGTGAGCGGGACCAAGAGACCCAGTACTTC.

This clonotype has a handful of counts. This CDR3 reads CASSVRQGARTQYF. The CDR3 coding sequence is TGCGCCAGCAGCGTCAGACAGGGGGCGAGGACCCAGTACTTC. The genes are TRBV5-1 and TRBJ2-5; 10 nucleotides agree with TRBD1. The CDR3 totals 14 residues. Germline assignment: CDR1 SGHRS and CDR2 YFSETQ. Trimming at V came to 4 bases and at J to 7 bases, leaving 7 bases not matched to a gene.

This clonotype has at least ten counts. This chain links TRBV7-2 with TRBJ2-7; 7 nucleotides match TRBD2. V shed 1 base and J 0 bases; nucleotides not matched to a gene: 12. Germline V gene data show CDR1 as SGHTA and CDR2 as FQGNSA. The CDR3 covers 18 residues. CDR3 sequence reads: CASSLGPSSGASSYEQYF. DNA for the CDR3: TGTGCCAGCAGCTTAGGACCCTCCAGCGGGGCCAGCTCCTACGAGCAGTACTTC.

This clonotype was recorded many times. The genes are TRBV5-1 and TRBJ2-5; 15 positions match TRBD2. Trimming at V came to 4 bases and at J to 3 bases, leaving 7 bases not matched to a gene. CDR3 size: 17 residues. Germline V gene lookup returns CDR1 SGHRS and CDR2 YFSETQ. This chain's CDR3 is CASSPRGLAGGEETQYF. In DNA form, the CDR3 reads TGCGCCAGCAGCCCCCGAGGACTAGCGGGAGGGGAAGAGACCCAGTACTTC. The full variable domain, with the rest looked up from reference TRBV5-1 and TRBJ2-5, is KAGVTQTPRYLIKTRGQQVTLSCSPISGHRSVSWYQQTPGQGLQFLFEYFSETQRNKGNFPGRFSGRQFSNSRSEMNVSTLELGDSALYLCASSPRGLAGGEETQYFGPGTRLLVL.

The V and J genes are TRBV25-1 and TRBJ2-1, with TRBD2 matching 8 bases. The CDR3 length is 15 residues. V shed 5 bases, J shed 2 bases, and the junction held 5 bases outside the gene matches. Germline CDR1 is MGHDK and CDR2 is SYGVNS. This CDR3 is CASSSAGGTYNEQFF. The CDR3 coding sequence is TGTGCCAGCAGTTCGGCGGGGGGCACCTACAATGAGCAGTTCTTC.

This clonotype was counted many times. The chain joins TRBV3-1 to TRBJ2-5, with D perhaps matching TRBD1 (6 bases). The germline V gene has CDR1 LGHDT and CDR2 YNNKEL (reference sequence). The CDR3 consists of 13 residues. The ends were cut back, 0 bases at V and 13 bases at J, with 15 bases in the middle. CDR3 in DNA: TGTGCCAGCAGCCAAGATCTGGTGAGGGGGACGTACTTC. Residues: CASSQDLVRGTYF.

This clonotype was seen a handful of times. The chain has TRBV11-3 and TRBJ2-7; no clear D gene. The CDR3 has 13 residues. The germline V gene encodes CDR1 SGHNT and CDR2 YENEEA. Trimming took 4 bases from V and 5 from J, leaving 12 bases between them. CDR3 in amino acids: CASSSRGSDEQYF. The DNA for the CDR3 is TGTGCCAGCAGCTCCCGTGGGTCAGACGAGCAGTACTTC.

This clonotype came up many times. The chain couples TRBV7-9 to TRBJ2-1; 10 bases align to TRBD2. This CDR3 contains 16 residues. Germline assignment: CDR1 SEHNR and CDR2 FQNEAQ (reference sequence). The J segment lost 3 bases and the V segment lost 10 bases, leaving 12 bases of the junction unmatched. The CDR3 here is CANQREGSSDYNEQFF. CDR3 in DNA: TGTGCCAACCAGCGGGAGGGCTCTTCGGACTACAATGAGCAGTTCTTC. Using reference TRBV7-9 and TRBJ2-1 for the parts outside the CDR3, the full variable domain is DTGVSQNPRHKITKRGQNVTFRCDPISEHNRLYWYRQTLGQGPEFLTYFQNEAQLEKSRLLSDRFSAERPKGSFSTLEIQRTEQGDSAMYLCANQREGSSDYNEQFFGPGTRLTVL.

This clonotype showed up many times. This chain joins TRBV2 and TRBJ1-2; D is unresolved. Germline V gene sequence: CDR1 SNHLY, CDR2 FYNNEI. This CDR3 has 14 residues. V was shortened by 0 bases and J by 0 bases, with 5 bases between the two germline ends. The CDR3 sequence: CASSEAGSNYGYTF. CDR3 sequence (DNA): TGTGCCAGCAGTGAAGCGGGGTCTAACTATGGCTACACCTTC.

This clonotype was counted ten times or more. The CDR3 here is CASRRLAGGPDTQYF. Here the CDR3 DNA reads TGTGCCAGCAGGAGACTAGCGGGAGGGCCAGATACGCAGTATTTT. The chain employs TRBV6-6 and TRBJ2-3; 14 bases fit TRBD2. The junction had 3 bases not matched to a gene; V was cut back by 6 bases and J by 4 bases. Germline V gives CDR1 MNHNY, CDR2 SVGAGI (reference sequence). CDR3 size: 15 residues.

The chain carries TRBV7-2 and TRBJ2-4; D might be TRBD1 (6 bases). The germline V gene encodes CDR1 SGHTA and CDR2 FQGNSA. The CDR3 length is 15 residues. V lost 3 bases, J lost 7 bases, and 16 bases lay in between. The CDR3 DNA is TGTGCCAGCAGCTTTTTCCCCAGGGGTGCTAACATTCAGTACTTC. This translates into CASSFFPRGANIQYF.

This clonotype was seen at least ten times. The chain combines TRBV20-1 with TRBJ2-7; 8 positions agree with TRBD2. The CDR3 extends over 12 amino acids. Germline loops: CDR1 DFQATT, CDR2 SNEGSKA (reference sequence). Unmatched junction bases numbered 5, after V lost 6 bases and J lost 4 bases. The CDR3 DNA sequence: TGCAGTGCGACGGGAGGGCCGTACGAGCAGTACTTC. It codes for CSATGGPYEQYF.

In its sample, this clonotype was seen many times. V usage is TRBV6-5 and J usage is TRBJ1-5; 10 positions agree with TRBD1. V trimming: 0 bases; J trimming: 10 bases; junction bases outside the gene matches: 6. Germline assignment: CDR1 MNHEY and CDR2 SVGAGI. The CDR3 covers 15 residues. CDR3 coding DNA: TGTGCCAGCAGTTACTCGGGGACAGGGGTCACACCCCAGCATTTT. This sequence encodes CASSYSGTGVTPQHF.

This clonotype was observed many times. This chain links TRBV6-2 or TRBV6-3 with TRBJ2-4, with a tentative D call TRBD2 (6 bases). CDR3 length: 15 residues. The germline V gene encodes CDR1 MNHEY and CDR2 SVGEGT. V was clipped by 0 bases and J by 7 bases, with 13 bases between them. CDR3 amino acids: CASSYSAGGVNIQYF. DNA of the CDR3: TGTGCCAGCAGTTACTCCGCCGGGGGAGTCAACATTCAGTACTTC.

In this sample, this clonotype turned up many times. The rearrangement joins TRBV5-1 to TRBJ2-7; no definite D call. CDR3 length equals 13 residues. V was clipped by 4 bases and J by 2 bases, with 10 bases between them. The germline V gene has CDR1 SGHRS and CDR2 YFSETQ. CDR3 residues: CASSPMITYEQYF. CDR3 DNA sequence: TGCGCCAGCAGCCCGATGATTACCTACGAGCAGTACTTC.

Ten or more counts support this clonotype. J is TRBJ1-4 and V is TRBV12-3 or TRBV12-4; tentatively, D is TRBD1 (6 bases). Deletions cut 8 bases from V and 7 bases from J, with 14 bases between. The CDR3 is 13 residues long. CDR3 protein: CASRGGGSEKLFF. The CDR3, as DNA: TGTGCCAGCCGGGGAGGGGGTAGTGAAAAACTGTTTTTT.

This clonotype was counted ten times or more. The chain couples TRBV20-1 to TRBJ2-7; D unresolved. Trimming cost V 5 bases and J 2 bases, with 10 bases left between them. This CDR3 spans 12 amino acids. Germline V lookup: CDR1 DFQATT, CDR2 SNEGSKA (reference sequence). The CDR3 DNA reads as TGCAGTGCTCGTGTGGATACCTACGAGCAGTACTTC. It is translated as CSARVDTYEQYF.

The chain couples TRBV7-2 to TRBJ2-7; D uncertain. V was clipped by 3 bases and J by 3 bases, with 9 bases between them. The V gene's germline CDR1 is SGHTA and CDR2 FQGNSA. The CDR3 length is 13 residues. CDR3 residues: CASSFLGIYEQYF. CDR3 bases: TGTGCCAGCAGCTTTTTAGGAATCTACGAGCAGTACTTC.

This clonotype occurred many times. The chain uses TRBV3-1 and TRBJ2-1; a possible D gene is TRBD2 (6 bases). The CDR3 length is 14 residues. Germline assignment: CDR1 LGHDT and CDR2 YNNKEL (reference sequence). The ends were cut back, 10 bases at V and 0 bases at J, with 13 bases in the middle. This CDR3 is CATGSGFSYNEQFF. CDR3 DNA sequence: TGTGCCACCGGAAGCGGGTTCTCCTACAATGAGCAGTTCTTC.

This clonotype has a count of ten or more. The chain employs TRBV20-1 and TRBJ1-2, with 10 bases that match TRBD1. The length of the CDR3 is 13 residues. Germline CDR1 DFQATT, CDR2 SNEGSKA (reference sequence). Trimming cost V 3 bases and J 8 bases; bases outside gene matches: 6. This CDR3 is CSASTGQGRGYTF. As DNA, the CDR3 is TGCAGTGCTAGTACGGGACAGGGGAGAGGCTACACCTTC.

This clonotype was detected many times. This rearrangement joins TRBV12-3 or TRBV12-4 to TRBJ2-5, with D maybe TRBD2 (5 bases). V lost 5 bases and J lost 4, with 8 bases in between. The CDR3 runs to 12 residues. Here the CDR3 reads CASSPAVETQYF. The CDR3 DNA reads TGTGCCAGCAGTCCAGCGGTAGAGACCCAGTACTTC.

At least ten counts were recorded for this clonotype. This chain joins TRBV29-1 and TRBJ1-4, with D tentatively TRBD1 (6 bases). CDR3 length: 12 residues. V lost 4 bases, J lost 7 bases, and 10 bases lay in between. The germline CDR1 and CDR2 sequences are SQVTM and ANQGSEA. DNA of the CDR3: TGCAGCGTTGCGACAGGAGGTGAAAAACTGTTTTTT. Translation gives CSVATGGEKLFF.

This clonotype was seen at least ten times. The chain links TRBV5-1 to TRBJ2-6, with TRBD2 identical over 9 bases. The J segment lost 0 bases and the V segment lost 4 bases, leaving 11 bases of the junction unmatched. Germline V lookup: CDR1 SGHRS, CDR2 YFSETQ. This CDR3 is built from 19 residues. CDR3 sequence reads: CASSPLSGSGSSGANVLTF. CDR3 sequence (DNA): TGCGCCAGCAGCCCCCTTAGCGGGAGTGGGAGCTCTGGGGCCAACGTCCTGACTTTC.

This clonotype has ten or more counts. The chain recombines TRBV5-1 with TRBJ2-7; D perhaps matches TRBD2 (6 bases). Looked up from germline, CDR1 is SGHRS and CDR2 is YFSETQ. This CDR3 has 13 amino acids. V lost 7 bases and J 0 bases, leaving 11 bases between the germline ends. The CDR3 loop is CASARLDSYEQYF. CDR3 nucleotides: TGCGCCAGCGCCCGACTAGACTCCTACGAGCAGTACTTC. The variable domain in full, with the rest retrieved from reference TRBV5-1 and TRBJ2-7, is KAGVTQTPRYLIKTRGQQVTLSCSPISGHRSVSWYQQTPGQGLQFLFEYFSETQRNKGNFPGRFSGRQFSNSRSEMNVSTLELGDSALYLCASARLDSYEQYFGPGTRLTVT.